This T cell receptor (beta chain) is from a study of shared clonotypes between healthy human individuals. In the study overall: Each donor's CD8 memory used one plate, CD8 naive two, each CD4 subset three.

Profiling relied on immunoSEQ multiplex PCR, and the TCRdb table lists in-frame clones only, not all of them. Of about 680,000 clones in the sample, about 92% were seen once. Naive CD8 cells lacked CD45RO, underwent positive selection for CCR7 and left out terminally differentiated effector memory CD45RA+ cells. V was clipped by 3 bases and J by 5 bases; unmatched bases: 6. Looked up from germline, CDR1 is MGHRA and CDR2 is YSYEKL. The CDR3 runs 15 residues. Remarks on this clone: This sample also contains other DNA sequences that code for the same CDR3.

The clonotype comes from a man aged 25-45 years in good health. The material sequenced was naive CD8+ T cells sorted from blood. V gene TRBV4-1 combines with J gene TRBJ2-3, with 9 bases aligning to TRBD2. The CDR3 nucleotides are TGCGCCAGCAGCCAGGGACTAGCAGGGGGAGATACGCAGTATTTT. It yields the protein CASSQGLAGGDTQYF.